This TCR beta chain was recovered during a study of cytomegalovirus exposure and HLA in healthy donors. V was cut by 6 bases and J by 4 bases, with 15 bases left in between. The CDR3 is 15 amino acids. The germline V gene encodes CDR1 SEHNR and CDR2 FQNEAQ (reference sequence). This clone has a handful of counts. Its target is unknown. The PCR ran on 60 Vbeta and 13 Jbeta primers. The assay was immunoSEQ multiplex PCR, and TCRdb's table has in-frame clones only and misses some. The table records roughly 110,000 clones, around 75% of them present only once. Points from the study as a whole: Sequencing depth across donors, presence/absence analyses assumed, was roughly uniform. Donors belonging to an Asian-associated ancestry cluster reportedly showed fewer N-insertions in productive TCRs than the 666-donor mean, according to what a later analysis found.

The TCR sequence derives from a male donor in good health and CMV-seropositive. The gene calls are TRBV7-9 and TRBJ1-4; possibly TRBD1 for D (6 bases). Source material: PBMCs. The CDR3 region is CASRYGTGNNEKLFF. The CDR3 nucleotides read TGTGCCAGCAGATACGGCACAGGGAATAATGAAAAACTGTTTTTT. The full variable domain, with the rest looked up from reference TRBV7-9 and TRBJ1-4, is DTGVSQNPRHKITKRGQNVTFRCDPISEHNRLYWYRQTLGQGPEFLTYFQNEAQLEKSRLLSDRFSAERPKGSFSTLEIQRTEQGDSAMYLCASRYGTGNNEKLFFGSGTQLSVL.